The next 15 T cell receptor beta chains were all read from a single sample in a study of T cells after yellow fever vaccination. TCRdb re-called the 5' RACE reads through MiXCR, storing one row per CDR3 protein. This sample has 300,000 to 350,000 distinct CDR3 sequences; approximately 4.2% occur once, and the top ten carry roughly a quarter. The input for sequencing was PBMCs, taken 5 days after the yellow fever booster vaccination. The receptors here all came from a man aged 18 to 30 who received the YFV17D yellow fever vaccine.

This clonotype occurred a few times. The CDR3 loop is CSATRTSWDTDTQYF. CDR3 coding DNA: TGCAGTGCTACTCGGACTAGCTGGGACACAGATACGCAGTATTTT. V usage is TRBV20-1 and J usage is TRBJ2-3; 8 nucleotides match TRBD2. CDR1 DFQATT and CDR2 SNEGSKA come from the germline V gene (reference sequence). The CDR3 spans 15 residues. V lost 4 bases to trimming and J lost 2 bases; unmatched junction nucleotides: 8.

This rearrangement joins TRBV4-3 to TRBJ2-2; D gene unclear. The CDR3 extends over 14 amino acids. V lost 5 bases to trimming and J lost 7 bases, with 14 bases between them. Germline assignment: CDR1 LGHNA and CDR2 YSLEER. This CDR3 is CASSNGPFVGELFF. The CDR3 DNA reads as TGCGCCAGCAGCAACGGTCCGTTTGTCGGGGAGCTGTTTTTT.

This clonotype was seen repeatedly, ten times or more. CDR3 bases: TGTGCCACCAGTGATTACAGGGGCGTCTACAATGAGCAGTTCTTC. Protein product: CATSDYRGVYNEQFF. The chain uses TRBV24-1 and TRBJ2-1, with 7 nucleotides matching TRBD1. The CDR3 is 15 residues long. Trimming took 2 bases from V and 3 from J; bases not matched to a gene: 3. CDR1 and CDR2 from the germline V gene are KGHDR and SFDVKD.

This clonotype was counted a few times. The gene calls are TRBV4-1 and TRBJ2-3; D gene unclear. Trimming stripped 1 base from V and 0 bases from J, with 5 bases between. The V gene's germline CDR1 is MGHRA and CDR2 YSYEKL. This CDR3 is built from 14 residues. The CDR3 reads CASSQGKSTDTQYF. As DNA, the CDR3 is TGCGCCAGCAGCCAAGGGAAAAGCACAGATACGCAGTATTTT.

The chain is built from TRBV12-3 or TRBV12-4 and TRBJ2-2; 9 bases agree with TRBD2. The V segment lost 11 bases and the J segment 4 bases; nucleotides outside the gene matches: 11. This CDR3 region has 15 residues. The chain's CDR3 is CAFPPSGDITGELFF. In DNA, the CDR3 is TGTGCCTTCCCTCCTAGCGGGGACATCACCGGGGAGCTGTTTTTT.

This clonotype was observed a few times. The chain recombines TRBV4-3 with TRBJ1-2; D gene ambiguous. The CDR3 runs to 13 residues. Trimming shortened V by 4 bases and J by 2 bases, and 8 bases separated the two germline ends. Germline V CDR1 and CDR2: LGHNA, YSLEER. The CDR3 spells CASSPEGNYGYTF. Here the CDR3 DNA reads TGCGCCAGCAGCCCGGAAGGCAACTATGGCTACACCTTC.

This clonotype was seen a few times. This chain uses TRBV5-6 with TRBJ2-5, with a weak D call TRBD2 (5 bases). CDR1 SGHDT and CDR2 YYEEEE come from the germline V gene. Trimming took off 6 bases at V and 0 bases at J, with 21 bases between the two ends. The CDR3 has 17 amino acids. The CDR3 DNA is TGTGCCAGCAACATTCGTCGCGAGTCGGGGTACCAAGAGACCCAGTACTTC. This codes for CASNIRRESGYQETQYF.

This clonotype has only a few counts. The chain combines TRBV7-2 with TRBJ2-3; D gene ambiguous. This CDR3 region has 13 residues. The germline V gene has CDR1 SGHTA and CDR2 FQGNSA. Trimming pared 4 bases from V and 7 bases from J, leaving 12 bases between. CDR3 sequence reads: CASSSGDDHTQYF. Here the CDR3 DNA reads TGTGCCAGCAGCTCTGGTGATGATCATACGCAGTATTTT. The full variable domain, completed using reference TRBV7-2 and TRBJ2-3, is GAGVSQSPSNKVTEKGKDVELRCDPISGHTALYWYRQSLGQGLEFLIYFQGNSAPDKSGLPSDRFSAERTGGSVSTLTIQRTQQEDSAVYLCASSSGDDHTQYFGPGTRLTVL.

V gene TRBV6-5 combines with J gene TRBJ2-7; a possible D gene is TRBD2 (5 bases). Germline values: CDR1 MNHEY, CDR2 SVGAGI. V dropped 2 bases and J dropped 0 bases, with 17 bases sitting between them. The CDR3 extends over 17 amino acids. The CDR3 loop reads CASSYRPGFEVSYEQYF. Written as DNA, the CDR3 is TGTGCCAGCAGTTACAGGCCGGGATTTGAGGTCTCCTACGAGCAGTACTTC.

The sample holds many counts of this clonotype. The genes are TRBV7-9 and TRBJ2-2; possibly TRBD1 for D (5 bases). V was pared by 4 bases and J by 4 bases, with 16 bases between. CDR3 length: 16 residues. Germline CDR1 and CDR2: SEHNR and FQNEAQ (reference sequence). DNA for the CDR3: TGTGCCAGCAGCTCCCTCGGACGAAGGGGCACCGGGGAGCTGTTTTTT. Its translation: CASSSLGRRGTGELFF.

CDR3 sequence reads: CASPDQVGEQFF. In DNA, the CDR3 is TGTGCCAGCCCCGACCAGGTTGGGGAGCAGTTCTTC. The chain links TRBV12-3 or TRBV12-4 to TRBJ2-1, with no clear D. This CDR3 region has 12 residues. Trimming stripped 8 bases from V and 10 bases from J, with 15 bases between.

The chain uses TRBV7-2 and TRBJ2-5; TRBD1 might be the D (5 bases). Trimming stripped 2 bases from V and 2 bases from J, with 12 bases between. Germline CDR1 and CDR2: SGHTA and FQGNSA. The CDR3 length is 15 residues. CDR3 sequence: CASSLTRQLQETQYF. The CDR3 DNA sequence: TGTGCCAGCAGCTTAACTCGACAGTTGCAAGAGACCCAGTACTTC.

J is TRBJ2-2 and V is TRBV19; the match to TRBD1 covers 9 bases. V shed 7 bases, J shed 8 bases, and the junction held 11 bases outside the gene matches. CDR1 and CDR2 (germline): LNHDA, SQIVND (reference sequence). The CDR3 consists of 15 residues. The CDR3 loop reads CASTRDRVLLGELFF. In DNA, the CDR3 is TGTGCCAGTACCCGGGACAGGGTGCTCTTAGGGGAGCTGTTTTTT.

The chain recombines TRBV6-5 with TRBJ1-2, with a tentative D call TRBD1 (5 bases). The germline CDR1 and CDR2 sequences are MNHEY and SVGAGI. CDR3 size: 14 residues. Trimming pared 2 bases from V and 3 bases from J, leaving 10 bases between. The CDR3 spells CASSYTRGDYGYTF. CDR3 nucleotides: TGTGCCAGCAGTTACACTAGGGGTGACTATGGCTACACCTTC.

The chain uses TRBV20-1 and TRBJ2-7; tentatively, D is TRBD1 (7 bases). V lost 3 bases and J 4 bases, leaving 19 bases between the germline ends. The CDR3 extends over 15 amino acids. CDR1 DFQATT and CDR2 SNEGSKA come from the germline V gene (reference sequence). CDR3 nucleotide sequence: TGCAGTGCTAGGGGGCGGGACAGATTAGTTTACGAGCAGTACTTC. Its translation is CSARGRDRLVYEQYF.